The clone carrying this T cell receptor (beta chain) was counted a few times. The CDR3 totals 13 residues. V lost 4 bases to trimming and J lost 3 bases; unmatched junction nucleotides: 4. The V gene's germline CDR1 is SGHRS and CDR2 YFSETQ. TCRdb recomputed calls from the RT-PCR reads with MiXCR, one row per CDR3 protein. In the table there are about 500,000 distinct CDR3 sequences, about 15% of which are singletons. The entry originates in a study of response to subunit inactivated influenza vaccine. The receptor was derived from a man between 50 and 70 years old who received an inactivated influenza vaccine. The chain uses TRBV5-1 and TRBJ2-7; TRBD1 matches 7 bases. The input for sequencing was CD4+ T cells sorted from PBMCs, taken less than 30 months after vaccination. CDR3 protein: CASSVDRYYEQYF. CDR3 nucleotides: TGCGCCAGCAGCGTGGACAGGTACTACGAGCAGTACTTC.